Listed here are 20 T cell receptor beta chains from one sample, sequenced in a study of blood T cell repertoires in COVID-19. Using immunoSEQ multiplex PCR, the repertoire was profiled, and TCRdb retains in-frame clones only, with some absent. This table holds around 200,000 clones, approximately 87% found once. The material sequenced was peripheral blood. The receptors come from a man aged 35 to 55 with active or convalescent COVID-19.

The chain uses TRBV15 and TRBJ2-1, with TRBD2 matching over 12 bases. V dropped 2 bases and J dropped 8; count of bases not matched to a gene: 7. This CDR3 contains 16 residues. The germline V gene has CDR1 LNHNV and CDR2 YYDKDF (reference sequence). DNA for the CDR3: TGTGCCACCAGCAGAAATCTAGCGGGGGGGCGAGATGAGCAGTTCTTC. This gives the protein CATSRNLAGGRDEQFF.

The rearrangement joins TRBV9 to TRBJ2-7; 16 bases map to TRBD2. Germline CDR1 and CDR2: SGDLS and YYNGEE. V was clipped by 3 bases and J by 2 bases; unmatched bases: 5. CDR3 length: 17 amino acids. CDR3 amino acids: CASSAGLAGGFPYEQYF. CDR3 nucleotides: TGTGCCAGCAGCGCGGGACTAGCGGGGGGGTTTCCCTACGAGCAGTACTTC. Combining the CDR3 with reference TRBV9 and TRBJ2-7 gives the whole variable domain DSGVTQTPKHLITATGQRVTLRCSPRSGDLSVYWYQQSLDQGLQFLIQYYNGEERAKGNILERFSAQQFPDLHSELNLSSLELGDSALYFCASSAGLAGGFPYEQYFGPGTRLTVT.

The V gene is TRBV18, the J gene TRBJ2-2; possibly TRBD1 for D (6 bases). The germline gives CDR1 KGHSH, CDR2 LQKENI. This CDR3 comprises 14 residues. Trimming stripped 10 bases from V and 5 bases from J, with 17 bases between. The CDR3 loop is CATARTERTGELFF. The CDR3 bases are TGTGCCACCGCCAGGACAGAACGGACCGGGGAGCTGTTTTTT.

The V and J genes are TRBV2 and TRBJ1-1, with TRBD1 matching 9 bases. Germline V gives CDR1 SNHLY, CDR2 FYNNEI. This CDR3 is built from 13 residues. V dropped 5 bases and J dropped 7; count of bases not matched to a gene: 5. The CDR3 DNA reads TGTGCCAGCAGTCCCCCGGGACAGGGTGAAGCTTTCTTT. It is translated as CASSPPGQGEAFF.

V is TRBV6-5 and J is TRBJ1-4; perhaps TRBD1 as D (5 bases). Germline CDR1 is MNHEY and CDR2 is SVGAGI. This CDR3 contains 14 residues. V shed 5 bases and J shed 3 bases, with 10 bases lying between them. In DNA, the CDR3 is TGTGCCAGCAGTACCAGGGAAGCTAATGAAAAACTGTTTTTT. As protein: CASSTREANEKLFF.

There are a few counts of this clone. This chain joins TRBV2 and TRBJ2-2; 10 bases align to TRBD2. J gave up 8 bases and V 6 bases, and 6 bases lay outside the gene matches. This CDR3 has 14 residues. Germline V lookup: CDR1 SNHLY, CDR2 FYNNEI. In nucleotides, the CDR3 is TGTGCCAGCAGCCTTAGCGGGGGGCGTGGGGAGCTGTTTTTT. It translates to CASSLSGGRGELFF. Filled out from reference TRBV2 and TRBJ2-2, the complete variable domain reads EPEVTQTPSHQVTQMGQEVILRCVPISNHLYFYWYRQILGQKVEFLVSFYNNEISEKSEIFDDQFSVERPDGSNFTLKIRSTKLEDSAMYFCASSLSGGRGELFFGEGSRLTVL.

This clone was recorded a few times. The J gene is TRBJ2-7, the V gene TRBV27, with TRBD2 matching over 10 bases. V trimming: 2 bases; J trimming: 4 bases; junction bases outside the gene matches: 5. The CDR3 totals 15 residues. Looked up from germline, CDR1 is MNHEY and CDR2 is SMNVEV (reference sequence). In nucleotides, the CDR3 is TGTGCCAGCAGTTTAAAACTAGCGGGGATGTACGAGCAGTACTTC. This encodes CASSLKLAGMYEQYF.

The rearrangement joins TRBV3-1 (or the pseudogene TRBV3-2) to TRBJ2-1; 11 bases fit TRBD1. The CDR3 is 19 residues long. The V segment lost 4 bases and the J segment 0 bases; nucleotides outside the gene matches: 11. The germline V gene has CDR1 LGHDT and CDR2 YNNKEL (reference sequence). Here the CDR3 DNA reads TGTGCCAGCAGCCTTCTTGGGACAGGGGGGCTCAACTCCTACAATGAGCAGTTCTTC. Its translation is CASSLLGTGGLNSYNEQFF.

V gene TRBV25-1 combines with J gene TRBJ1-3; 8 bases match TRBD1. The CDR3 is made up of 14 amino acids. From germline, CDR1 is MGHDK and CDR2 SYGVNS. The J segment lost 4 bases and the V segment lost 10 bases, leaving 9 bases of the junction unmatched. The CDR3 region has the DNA TGTGCCACCTCCCGGACAGGGATGGGAAACACCATATATTTT. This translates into CATSRTGMGNTIYF.

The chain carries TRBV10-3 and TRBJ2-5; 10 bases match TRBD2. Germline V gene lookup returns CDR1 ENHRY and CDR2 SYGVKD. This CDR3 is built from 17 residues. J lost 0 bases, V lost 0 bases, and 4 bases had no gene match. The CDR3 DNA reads TGTGCCATCAGTGAGTCGGGGACTAGCGAGTACCAAGAGACCCAGTACTTC. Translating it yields CAISESGTSEYQETQYF.

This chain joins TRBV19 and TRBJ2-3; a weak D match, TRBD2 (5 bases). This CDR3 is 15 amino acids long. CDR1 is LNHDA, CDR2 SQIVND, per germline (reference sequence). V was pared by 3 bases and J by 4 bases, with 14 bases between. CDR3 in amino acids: CASSISTTSADTQYF. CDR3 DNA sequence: TGTGCCAGTAGTATTAGTACAACTAGTGCAGATACGCAGTATTTT.

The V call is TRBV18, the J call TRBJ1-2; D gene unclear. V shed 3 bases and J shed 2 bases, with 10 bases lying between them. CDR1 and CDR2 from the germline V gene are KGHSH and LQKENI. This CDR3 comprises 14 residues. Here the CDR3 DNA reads TGTGCCAGCTCACCGAGAGGCCAGAACTATGGCTACACCTTC. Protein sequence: CASSPRGQNYGYTF.

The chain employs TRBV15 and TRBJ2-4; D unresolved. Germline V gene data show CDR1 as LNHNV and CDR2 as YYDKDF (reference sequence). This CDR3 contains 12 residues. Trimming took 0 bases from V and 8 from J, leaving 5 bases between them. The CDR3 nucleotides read TGTGCCACCAGCAGAGATCGGGACATTCAGTACTTC. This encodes CATSRDRDIQYF.

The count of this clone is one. The chain's CDR3 is CAWGGGGRADTQYF. CDR3 in DNA: TGTGCCTGGGGGGGTGGAGGGAGGGCAGATACGCAGTATTTT. The rearrangement links TRBV30 to TRBJ2-3; 7 bases are shared with TRBD2. The CDR3 is made up of 14 amino acids. Trimming cost V 5 bases and J 4 bases; bases outside gene matches: 9. Germline V gene lookup returns CDR1 GTSNPN and CDR2 SVGIG (reference sequence).

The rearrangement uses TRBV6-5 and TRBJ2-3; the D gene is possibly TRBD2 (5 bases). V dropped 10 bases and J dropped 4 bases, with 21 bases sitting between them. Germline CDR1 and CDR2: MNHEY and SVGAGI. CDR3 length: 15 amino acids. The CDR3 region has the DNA TGTGCCACTTCCAGGACCCCCTCGAGGGCAGATACGCAGTATTTT. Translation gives CATSRTPSRADTQYF.

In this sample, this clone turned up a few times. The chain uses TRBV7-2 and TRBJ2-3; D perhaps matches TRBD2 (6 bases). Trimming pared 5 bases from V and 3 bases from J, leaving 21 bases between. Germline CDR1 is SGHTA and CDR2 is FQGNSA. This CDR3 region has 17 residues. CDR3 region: CASSPRGAGFKTDTQYF. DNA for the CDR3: TGTGCCAGCAGCCCTAGAGGGGCGGGGTTCAAGACAGATACGCAGTATTTT.

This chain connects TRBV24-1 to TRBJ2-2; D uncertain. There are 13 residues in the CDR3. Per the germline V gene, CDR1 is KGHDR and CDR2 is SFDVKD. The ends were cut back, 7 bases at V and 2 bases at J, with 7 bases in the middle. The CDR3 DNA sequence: TGTGCCACCAGGGCTCTTAACACCGGGGAGCTGTTTTTT. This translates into CATRALNTGELFF.

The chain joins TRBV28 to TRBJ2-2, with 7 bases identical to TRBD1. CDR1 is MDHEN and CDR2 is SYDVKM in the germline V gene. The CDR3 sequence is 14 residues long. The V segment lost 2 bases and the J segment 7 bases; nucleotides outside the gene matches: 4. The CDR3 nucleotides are TGTGCCAGCAGTTTAAAGGGGGCCGGCGGGGAGCTGTTTTTT. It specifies CASSLKGAGGELFF. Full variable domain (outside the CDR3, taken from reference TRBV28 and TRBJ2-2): DVKVTQSSRYLVKRTGEKVFLECVQDMDHENMFWYRQDPGLGLRLIYFSYDVKMKEKGDIPEGYSVSREKKERFSLILESASTNQTSMYLCASSLKGAGGELFFGEGSRLTVL.

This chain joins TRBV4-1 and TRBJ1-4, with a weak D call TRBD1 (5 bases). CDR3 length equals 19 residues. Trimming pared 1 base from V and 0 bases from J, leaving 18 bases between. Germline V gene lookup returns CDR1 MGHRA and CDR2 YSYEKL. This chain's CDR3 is CASSQGSGRALSTNEKLFF. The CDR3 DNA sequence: TGCGCCAGCAGCCAAGGGTCAGGGAGGGCCCTGTCAACTAATGAAAAACTGTTTTTT.

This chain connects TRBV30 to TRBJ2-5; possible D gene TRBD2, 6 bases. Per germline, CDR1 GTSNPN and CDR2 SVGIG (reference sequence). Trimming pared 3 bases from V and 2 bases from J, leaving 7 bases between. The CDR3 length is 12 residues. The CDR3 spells CAWRRGQETQYF. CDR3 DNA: TGTGCCTGGAGGCGGGGTCAAGAGACCCAGTACTTC. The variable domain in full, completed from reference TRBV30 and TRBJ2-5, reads SQTIHQWPATLVQPVGSPLSLECTVEGTSNPNLYWYRQAAGRGLQLLFYSVGIGQISSEVPQNLSASRPQDRQFILSSKKLLLSDSGFYLCAWRRGQETQYFGPGTRLLVL.